This TCR beta chain was identified during a study of blood T cells in healthy people across ages. The study, taken as a whole, reports: The study found more naive CD4+ cells and higher diversity in long-lived than aged donors.

They isolated at least 6.5 million PBMCs from each sample. About this clonotype itself: No antigen is known for it.

The length of the CDR3 is 15 residues. Germline values: CDR1 DFQATT, CDR2 SNEGSKA (reference sequence). A J-beta primer mix and a sample-barcoded 5' primer were used in a second PCR of roughly 6 to 12 cycles. TCRdb passed the 5' RACE reads through MiXCR, listing each CDR3 protein once. The profile shows about 1.4 million distinct CDR3 sequences, approximately 63% of them singletons. Sequencing used blood. The genes are TRBV20-1 and TRBJ2-7, with 9 bases lining up with TRBD1. The end of the DNA is better explained by TRBJ2-5, so the J call may be wrong. This receptor was identified in a man aged 18 to 29 in good health. In DNA, the CDR3 is TGCAGTGCTAGAGATGAGGGACAGGGTTCGGGGACCCAGTACTTC. Translated, it gives CSARDEGQGSGTQYF.